The T cell receptor beta chain described here comes from a study of control samples from healthy donors and cancer patients. Produced via immunoSEQ multiplex PCR; TCRdb's table is partial and in-frame only. The table records about 130,000 clones, 80% to 95% of them present only once. The sequencing input was PBMCs. This receptor was identified in a man older than 75 with head and neck cancer.

DNA for the CDR3: TGTGCCAGCAGACCTTTTGGGACACCGTACACTGAAGCTTTCTTT. Its protein is CASRPFGTPYTEAFF. The rearrangement uses TRBV7-9 and TRBJ1-1, with a tentative D call TRBD1 (6 bases). Germline lookup yields CDR1 SEHNR and CDR2 FQNEAQ (reference sequence). CDR3 length: 15 amino acids. Trimming cost V 6 bases and J 3 bases, with 17 bases left between them.